The 14 T cell receptor beta chains listed next were all sequenced from one sample in a study of cytomegalovirus exposure and HLA in healthy donors. PCR involved 60 Vbeta and 13 Jbeta primers. Only in-frame clones appear in the TCRdb table, and some are missing; sequencing was by immunoSEQ multiplex PCR. Its table records 60,000 to 70,000 clones. The sequencing input was PBMCs. These receptors all stem from a man in his thirties or forties in good health and CMV-seropositive.

The chain links TRBV7-3 to TRBJ2-1; 10 bases fit TRBD2. The CDR3 is made up of 15 amino acids. Germline CDR1 SGHTA, CDR2 FQGTGA. V was clipped by 4 bases and J by 5 bases; unmatched bases: 5. CDR3 sequence reads: CASSSTSGMDNEQFF. The CDR3, as DNA: TGTGCCAGCAGCTCCACTAGCGGGATGGACAATGAGCAGTTCTTC.

This chain uses TRBV7-9 with TRBJ2-2, with D tentatively TRBD2 (5 bases). The CDR3 is made up of 14 amino acids. With 1 base removed from V and 6 bases from J, the gap between germline ends came to 9 bases. Germline V gives CDR1 SEHNR, CDR2 FQNEAQ (reference sequence). The DNA of the CDR3 is TGTGCCAGCAGCTTAGATTGGGGAGCCGGGGAGCTGTTTTTT. Translated, it gives CASSLDWGAGELFF.

The chain recombines TRBV11-1 with TRBJ2-1, with 12 bases lining up with TRBD2. There are 15 residues in the CDR3. In germline, CDR1 is SGHAT, CDR2 FQDESV (reference sequence). Trimming at V came to 5 bases and at J to 9 bases, leaving 8 bases not matched to a gene. The CDR3 sequence is CASSPPSGGAGEQFF. The CDR3 nucleotides are TGTGCCAGCAGCCCGCCTAGCGGGGGGGCCGGTGAGCAGTTCTTC.

The rearrangement links TRBV27 to TRBJ1-5; the D is unclear. V lost 6 bases to trimming and J lost 7 bases, with 16 bases between them. Germline V gene data show CDR1 as MNHEY and CDR2 as SMNVEV (reference sequence). This CDR3 comprises 14 residues. The CDR3 protein is CASSPGSLVQPQHF. CDR3 sequence (DNA): TGTGCCAGCAGCCCAGGCAGCTTAGTCCAGCCCCAGCATTTT.

The genes are TRBV5-1 and TRBJ2-7; 16 positions agree with TRBD2. The CDR3 totals 18 residues. V lost 3 bases, J lost 1 base, and 7 bases stayed unmatched. Germline V CDR1 and CDR2: SGHRS, YFSETQ. The CDR3 DNA reads as TGCGCCAGCAGCTGCGGGACTAGCGGGGGGGCACTATCCTACGAGCAGTACTTC. Translated, it gives CASSCGTSGGALSYEQYF.

Concerning this clone itself: The same CDR3 is also encoded by other DNA sequences in this sample. The J gene is TRBJ2-7, the V gene TRBV29-1; TRBD1 might be the D (5 bases). Germline-derived CDR1 and CDR2 are SQVTM and ANQGSEA. The CDR3 consists of 14 residues. Trimming removed 6 bases from V and 2 bases from J, with 17 bases in between. CDR3 nucleotides: TGCAGCGTGGGTCAGGGTTCTGTGACCTACGAGCAGTACTTC. Its translation is CSVGQGSVTYEQYF.

The V call is TRBV18, the J call TRBJ2-1; 10 nucleotides agree with TRBD2. The V gene's germline CDR1 is KGHSH and CDR2 LQKENI. CDR3 length: 15 residues. V gave up 6 bases and J gave up 7 bases; unmatched junction bases: 9. The CDR3 sequence: CASSLGTSVPNEQFF. As DNA, the CDR3 is TGTGCCAGCTCGCTCGGGACTAGCGTTCCAAATGAGCAGTTCTTC.

The rearrangement links TRBV4-2 to TRBJ2-1; 9 bases map to TRBD2. In germline, CDR1 is LGHNA, CDR2 YNFKEQ. Trimming at V came to 0 bases and at J to 0 bases, leaving 0 bases not matched to a gene. CDR3 length: 16 amino acids. CDR3 residues: CASSQDSGSSYNEQFF. CDR3 sequence (DNA): TGTGCCAGCAGCCAAGATAGCGGGAGCTCCTACAATGAGCAGTTCTTC.

This chain links TRBV5-1 with TRBJ2-7, with TRBD1 matching 10 bases. The germline CDR1 and CDR2 sequences are SGHRS and YFSETQ. V dropped 3 bases and J dropped 7; count of bases not matched to a gene: 7. The CDR3 loop spans 14 amino acids. CDR3 coding DNA: TGCGCCAGCAGCTCCGGACAGGGGGTAGGGGAGCAGTACTTC. Translating it yields CASSSGQGVGEQYF.

Notes on this clone: Other DNA sequences of this sample code for an identical CDR3. This chain connects TRBV7-9 to TRBJ1-2, with D hard to call. Germline assignment: CDR1 SEHNR and CDR2 FQNEAQ (reference sequence). The CDR3 spans 14 residues. The germline V and J ends were trimmed by 1 base and 0 bases, with 6 bases remaining between them. The CDR3 loop reads CASSLDGANYGYTF. The CDR3, as DNA: TGTGCCAGCAGCTTAGATGGAGCTAACTATGGCTACACCTTC.

The chain recombines TRBV28 with TRBJ2-5; D possibly corresponds to TRBD1 (5 bases). V dropped 4 bases and J dropped 5 bases, with 17 bases sitting between them. CDR1 and CDR2 (germline): MDHEN, SYDVKM. This CDR3 has 15 amino acids. The CDR3 loop reads CASSSAGLSRETQYF. DNA of the CDR3: TGTGCCAGCAGTTCAGCAGGGCTATCTAGGGAGACCCAGTACTTC.

On this clone: Other DNA variants within this sample encode the same CDR3. The J gene is TRBJ1-6, the V gene TRBV7-2; TRBD1 matches 10 bases. J gave up 10 bases and V 1 base, and 7 bases lay outside the gene matches. This CDR3 comprises 16 residues. Germline CDR1 reads SGHTA; CDR2 reads FQGNSA. The CDR3 spells CASSLGAWDRGSPLHF. The CDR3 nucleotides are TGTGCCAGCAGCTTAGGCGCCTGGGACAGGGGATCACCCCTCCACTTT. Full variable domain (rest looked up from reference TRBV7-2 and TRBJ1-6): GAGVSQSPSNKVTEKGKDVELRCDPISGHTALYWYRQSLGQGLEFLIYFQGNSAPDKSGLPSDRFSAERTGGSVSTLTIQRTQQEDSAVYLCASSLGAWDRGSPLHFGNGTRLTVT.

The chain carries TRBV7-3 and TRBJ2-5, with 9 bases lining up with TRBD1. The germline V gene encodes CDR1 SGHTA and CDR2 FQGTGA. Germline trimming cut 4 bases from V and 5 bases from J; bases unmatched to any gene: 5. This CDR3 has 14 residues. The CDR3 protein is CASSSQGAPETQYF. The CDR3 bases are TGTGCCAGCAGCTCACAGGGGGCGCCCGAGACCCAGTACTTC.

The V gene is TRBV4-1, the J gene TRBJ2-2; D is possibly TRBD2 (5 bases). V lost 0 bases and J 7 bases, leaving 9 bases between the germline ends. Per the germline V gene, CDR1 is MGHRA and CDR2 is YSYEKL. The CDR3 length is 14 residues. In DNA form, the CDR3 reads TGCGCCAGCAGCCAAGATCGGGGTCACGGGGAGCTGTTTTTT. It yields the protein CASSQDRGHGELFF.